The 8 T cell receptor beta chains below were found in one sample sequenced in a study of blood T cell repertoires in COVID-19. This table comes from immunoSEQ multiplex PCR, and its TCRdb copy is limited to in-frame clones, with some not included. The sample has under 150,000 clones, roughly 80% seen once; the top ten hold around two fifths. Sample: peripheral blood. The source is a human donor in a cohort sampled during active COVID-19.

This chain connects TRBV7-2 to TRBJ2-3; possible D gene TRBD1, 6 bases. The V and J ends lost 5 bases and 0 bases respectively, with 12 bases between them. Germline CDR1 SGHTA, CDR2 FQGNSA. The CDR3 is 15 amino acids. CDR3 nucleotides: TGTGCCAGCAGCCAAGGGGGACATAGCACAGATACGCAGTATTTT. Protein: CASSQGGHSTDTQYF. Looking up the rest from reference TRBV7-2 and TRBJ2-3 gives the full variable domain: GAGVSQSPSNKVTEKGKDVELRCDPISGHTALYWYRQSLGQGLEFLIYFQGNSAPDKSGLPSDRFSAERTGGSVSTLTIQRTQQEDSAVYLCASSQGGHSTDTQYFGPGTRLTVL.

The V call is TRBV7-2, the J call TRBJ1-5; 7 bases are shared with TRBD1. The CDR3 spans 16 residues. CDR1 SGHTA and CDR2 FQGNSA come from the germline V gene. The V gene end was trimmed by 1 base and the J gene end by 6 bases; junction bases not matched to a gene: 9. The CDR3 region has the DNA TGTGCCAGCAGCTTAGAGAGAGGGGGCGTTTTTCAGCCCCAGCATTTT. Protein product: CASSLERGGVFQPQHF.

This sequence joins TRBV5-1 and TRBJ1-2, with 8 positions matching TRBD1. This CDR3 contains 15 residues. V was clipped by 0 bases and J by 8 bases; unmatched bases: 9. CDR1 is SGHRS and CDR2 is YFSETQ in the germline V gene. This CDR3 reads CASSLGGQASVGYTF. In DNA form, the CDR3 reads TGCGCCAGCAGCTTGGGGGGACAGGCCTCTGTGGGCTACACCTTC.

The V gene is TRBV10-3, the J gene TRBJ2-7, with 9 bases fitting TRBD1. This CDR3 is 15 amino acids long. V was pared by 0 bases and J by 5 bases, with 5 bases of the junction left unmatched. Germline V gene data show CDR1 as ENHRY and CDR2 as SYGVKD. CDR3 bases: TGTGCCATCAGTGAGTCCCGGACAGGGGACCACGAGCAGTACTTC. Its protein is CAISESRTGDHEQYF.

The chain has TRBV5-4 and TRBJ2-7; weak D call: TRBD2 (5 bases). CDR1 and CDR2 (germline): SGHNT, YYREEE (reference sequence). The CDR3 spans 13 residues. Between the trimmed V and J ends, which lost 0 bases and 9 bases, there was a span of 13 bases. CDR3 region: CASSLAGDVSQYF. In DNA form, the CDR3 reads TGTGCCAGCAGCTTGGCCGGGGATGTATCGCAGTACTTC. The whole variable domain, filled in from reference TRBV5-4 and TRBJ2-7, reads ETGVTQSPTHLIKTRGQQVTLRCSSQSGHNTVSWYQQALGQGPQFIFQYYREEENGRGNFPPRFSGLQFPNYSSELNVNALELDDSALYLCASSLAGDVSQYFGPGTRLTVT.

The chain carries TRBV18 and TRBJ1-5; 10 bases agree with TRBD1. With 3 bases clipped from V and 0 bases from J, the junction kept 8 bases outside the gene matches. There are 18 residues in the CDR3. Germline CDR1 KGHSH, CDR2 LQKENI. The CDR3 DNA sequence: TGTGCCAGCTCACCTCCCGGGACAGGGGATTATAGCAATCAGCCCCAGCATTTT. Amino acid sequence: CASSPPGTGDYSNQPQHF.

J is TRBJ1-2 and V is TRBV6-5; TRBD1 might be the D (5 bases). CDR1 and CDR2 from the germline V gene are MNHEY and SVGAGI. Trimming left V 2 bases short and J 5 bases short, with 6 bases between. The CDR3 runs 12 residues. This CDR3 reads CASSYDSYGYTF. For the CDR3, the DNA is TGTGCCAGCAGTTACGACAGTTATGGCTACACCTTC.

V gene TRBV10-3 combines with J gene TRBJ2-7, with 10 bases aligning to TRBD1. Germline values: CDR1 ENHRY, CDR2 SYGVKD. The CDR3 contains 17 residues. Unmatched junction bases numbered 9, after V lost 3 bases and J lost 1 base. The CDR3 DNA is TGTGCCATCAGTGATGTCCCAGGACAGGGGGGGTCCTACGAGCAGTACTTC. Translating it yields CAISDVPGQGGSYEQYF.